This T cell receptor beta chain was recorded in a study of early T cells in non-severe SARS-CoV-2 infection. Findings and caveats of the study: Reliance on VDJdb matching favored anti-spike CD8 responses; private and CD4 specificities were missed.

Using its own MiXCR run on the 5' RACE reads, TCRdb lists one record per CDR3 protein. The data hold tens of thousands of distinct CDR3 sequences, with about an eighth observed a single time. In regard to this clonotype: Its antigen is undetermined.

Germline lookup yields CDR1 SQVTM and CDR2 ANQGSEA. Deletions cut 5 bases from V and 8 bases from J, with 15 bases between. The CDR3 covers 13 residues. The chain recombines TRBV29-1 with TRBJ1-4, with D uncertain. This TCR came from an adult who was a healthcare worker with PCR-confirmed SARS-CoV-2 infection or an uninfected control (not recorded which). Sequences were obtained from whole blood. The CDR3 nucleotides read TGCAGCGTTCGTGATGGTGGCACGGAAAAACTGTTTTTT. As protein: CSVRDGGTEKLFF.